This note documents a single T cell receptor (beta chain) sequence. These data come from a study of immune evolution from preneoplasia to lung adenocarcinoma. The CDR3 length is 14 residues. V dropped 5 bases and J dropped 4; count of bases not matched to a gene: 2. From germline, CDR1 is MNHNY and CDR2 SVGAGI (reference sequence). Generated by immunoSEQ multiplex PCR, the TCRdb table keeps only in-frame clones and is missing some. Of 6,000 to 8,000 clones listed, around 70% were seen once; the top ten hold 11%. The receptor's source is a donor aged 70 or over with lung adenocarcinoma. Some clones in this sample may be carry-over from other donors' samples. The sequencing input was FFPE lung adenocarcinoma in situ tissue. V usage is TRBV6-6 and J usage is TRBJ1-6; 7 bases map to TRBD1. CDR3 nucleotides: TGTGCCAGCAGTAGACAGGGATATAATTCACCCCTCCACTTT. Translated: CASSRQGYNSPLHF.